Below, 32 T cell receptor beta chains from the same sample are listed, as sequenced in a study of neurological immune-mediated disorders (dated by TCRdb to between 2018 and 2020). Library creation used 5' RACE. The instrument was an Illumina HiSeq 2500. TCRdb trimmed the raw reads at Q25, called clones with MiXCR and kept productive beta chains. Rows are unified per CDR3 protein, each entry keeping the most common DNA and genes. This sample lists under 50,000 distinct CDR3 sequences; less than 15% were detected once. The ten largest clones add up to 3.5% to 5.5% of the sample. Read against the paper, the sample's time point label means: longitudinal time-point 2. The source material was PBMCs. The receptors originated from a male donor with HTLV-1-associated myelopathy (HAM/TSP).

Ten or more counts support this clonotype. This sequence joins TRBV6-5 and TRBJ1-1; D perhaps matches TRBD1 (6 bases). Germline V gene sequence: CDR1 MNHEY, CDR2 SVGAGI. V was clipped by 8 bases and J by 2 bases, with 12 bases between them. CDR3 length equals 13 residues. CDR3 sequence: CASGTGHNTEAFF. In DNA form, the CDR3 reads TGTGCCAGCGGTACAGGGCACAACACTGAAGCTTTCTTT.

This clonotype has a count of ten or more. The CDR3 is CASSFRLAATGELFF. CDR3 in DNA: TGCGCCAGCAGCTTCCGTCTAGCGGCCACCGGGGAGCTGTTTTTT. V gene TRBV5-1 combines with J gene TRBJ2-2; 7 bases are a match to TRBD2. The CDR3 runs to 15 residues. J was trimmed by 4 bases and V by 2 bases; bases with no gene match: 5. CDR1 is SGHRS, CDR2 YFSETQ, per germline.

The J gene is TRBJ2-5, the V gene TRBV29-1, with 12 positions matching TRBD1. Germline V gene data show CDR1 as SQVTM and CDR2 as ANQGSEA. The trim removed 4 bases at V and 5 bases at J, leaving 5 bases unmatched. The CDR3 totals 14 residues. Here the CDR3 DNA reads TGCAGCGTTGCTCGGGACAGGGGGCTGGAGACCCAGTACTTC. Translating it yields CSVARDRGLETQYF.

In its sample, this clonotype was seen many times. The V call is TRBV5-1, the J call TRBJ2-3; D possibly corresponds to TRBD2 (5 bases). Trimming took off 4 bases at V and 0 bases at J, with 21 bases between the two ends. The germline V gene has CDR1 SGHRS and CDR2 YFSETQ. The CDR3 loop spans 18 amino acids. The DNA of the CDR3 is TGCGCCAGCAGCCCGAGCGGTTCCCTCTTAACTAGCACAGATACGCAGTATTTT. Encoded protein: CASSPSGSLLTSTDTQYF.

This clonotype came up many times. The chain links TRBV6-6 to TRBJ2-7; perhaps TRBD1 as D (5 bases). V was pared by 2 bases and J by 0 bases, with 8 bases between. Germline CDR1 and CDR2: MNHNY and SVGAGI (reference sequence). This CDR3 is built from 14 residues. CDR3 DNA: TGTGCCAGCAGTTACACAGGTAGCTCCTACGAGCAGTACTTC. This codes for CASSYTGSSYEQYF.

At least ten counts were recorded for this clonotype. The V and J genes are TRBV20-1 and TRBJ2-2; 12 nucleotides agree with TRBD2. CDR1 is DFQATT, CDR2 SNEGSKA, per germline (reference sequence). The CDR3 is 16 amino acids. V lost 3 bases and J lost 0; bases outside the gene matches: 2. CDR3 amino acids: CSASSSGGANTGELFF. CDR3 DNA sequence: TGCAGTGCTAGTTCTAGCGGGGGGGCGAACACCGGGGAGCTGTTTTTT.

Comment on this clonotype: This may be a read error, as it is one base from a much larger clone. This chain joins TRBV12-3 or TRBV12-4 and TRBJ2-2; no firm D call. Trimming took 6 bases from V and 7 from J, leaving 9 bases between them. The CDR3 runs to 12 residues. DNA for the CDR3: TGTGCCAGCAGCCCAGGTTACGGGGAGCTGTTTTTT. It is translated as CASSPGYGELFF.

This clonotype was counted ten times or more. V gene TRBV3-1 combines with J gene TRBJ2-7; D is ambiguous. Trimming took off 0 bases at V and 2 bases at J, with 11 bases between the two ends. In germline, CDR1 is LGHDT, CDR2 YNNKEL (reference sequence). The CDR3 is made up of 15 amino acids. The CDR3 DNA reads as TGTGCCAGCAGCCAAGACGTCAGTGTTCCCTACGAGCAGTACTTC. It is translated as CASSQDVSVPYEQYF.

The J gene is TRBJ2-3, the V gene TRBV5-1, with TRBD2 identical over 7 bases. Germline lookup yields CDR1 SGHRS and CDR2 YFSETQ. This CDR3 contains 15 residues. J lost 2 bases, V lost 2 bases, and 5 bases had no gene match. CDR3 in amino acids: CASSFPAGPTDTQYF. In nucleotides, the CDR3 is TGCGCCAGCAGCTTTCCAGCGGGGCCCACAGATACGCAGTATTTT.

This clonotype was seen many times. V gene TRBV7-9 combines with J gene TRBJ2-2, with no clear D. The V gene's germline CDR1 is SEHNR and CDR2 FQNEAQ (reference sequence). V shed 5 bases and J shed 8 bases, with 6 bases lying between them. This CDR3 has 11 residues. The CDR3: CASSPMGELFF. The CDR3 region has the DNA TGTGCCAGCAGCCCTATGGGGGAGCTGTTTTTT.

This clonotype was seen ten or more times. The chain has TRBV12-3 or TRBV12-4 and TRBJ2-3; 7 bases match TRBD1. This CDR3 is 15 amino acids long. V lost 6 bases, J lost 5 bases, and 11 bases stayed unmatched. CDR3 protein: CASRTRQGGGDTQYF. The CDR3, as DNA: TGTGCCAGCAGAACCCGACAGGGCGGCGGAGATACGCAGTATTTT.

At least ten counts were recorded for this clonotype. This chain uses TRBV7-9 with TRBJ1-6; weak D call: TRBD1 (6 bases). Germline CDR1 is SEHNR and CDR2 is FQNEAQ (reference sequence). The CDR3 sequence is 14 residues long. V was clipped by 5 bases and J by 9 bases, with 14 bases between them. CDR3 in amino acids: CASSPNLRGSPLHF. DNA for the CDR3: TGTGCCAGCAGCCCAAACCTCAGGGGTTCACCCCTCCACTTT. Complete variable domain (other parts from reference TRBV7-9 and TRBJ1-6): DTGVSQNPRHKITKRGQNVTFRCDPISEHNRLYWYRQTLGQGPEFLTYFQNEAQLEKSRLLSDRFSAERPKGSFSTLEIQRTEQGDSAMYLCASSPNLRGSPLHFGNGTRLTVT.

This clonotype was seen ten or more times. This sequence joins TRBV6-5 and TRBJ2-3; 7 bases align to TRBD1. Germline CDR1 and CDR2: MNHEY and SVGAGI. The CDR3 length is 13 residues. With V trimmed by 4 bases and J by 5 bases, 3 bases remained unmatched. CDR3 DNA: TGTGCCAGCAGTTTGACAGGGATAGATACGCAGTATTTT. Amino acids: CASSLTGIDTQYF.

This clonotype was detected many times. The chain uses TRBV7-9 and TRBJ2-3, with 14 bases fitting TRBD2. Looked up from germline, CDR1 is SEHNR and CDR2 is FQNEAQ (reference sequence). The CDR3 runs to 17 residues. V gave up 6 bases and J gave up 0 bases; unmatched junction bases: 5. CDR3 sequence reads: CASSRGLAGGSTDTQYF. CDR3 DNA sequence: TGTGCCAGCAGTCGTGGACTAGCGGGGGGCAGCACAGATACGCAGTATTTT.

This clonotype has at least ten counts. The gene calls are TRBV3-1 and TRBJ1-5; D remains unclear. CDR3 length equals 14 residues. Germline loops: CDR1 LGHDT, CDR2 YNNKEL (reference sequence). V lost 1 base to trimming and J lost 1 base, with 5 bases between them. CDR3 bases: TGTGCCAGCAGCCAAGCTGCCAGCAATCAGCCCCAGCATTTT. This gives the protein CASSQAASNQPQHF.

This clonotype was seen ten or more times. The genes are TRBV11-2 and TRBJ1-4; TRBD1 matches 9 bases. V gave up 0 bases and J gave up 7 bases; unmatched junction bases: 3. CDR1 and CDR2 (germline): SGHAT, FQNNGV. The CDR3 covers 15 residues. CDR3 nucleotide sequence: TGTGCCAGCAGCTTAGAAGGGACAGGGAGTGAAAAACTGTTTTTT. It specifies CASSLEGTGSEKLFF.

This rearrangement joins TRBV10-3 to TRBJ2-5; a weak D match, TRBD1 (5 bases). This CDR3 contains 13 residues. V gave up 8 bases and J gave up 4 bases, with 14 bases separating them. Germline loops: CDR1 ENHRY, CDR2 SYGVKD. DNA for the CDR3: TGTGCCATCGGGCAGGGAAGGGCAGAGACCCAGTACTTC. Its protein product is CAIGQGRAETQYF.

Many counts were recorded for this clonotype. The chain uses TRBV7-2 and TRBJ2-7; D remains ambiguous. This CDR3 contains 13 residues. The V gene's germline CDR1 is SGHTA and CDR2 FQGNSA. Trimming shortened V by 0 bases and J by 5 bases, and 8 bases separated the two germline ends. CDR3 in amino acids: CASSLAPVNEQYF. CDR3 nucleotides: TGTGCCAGCAGCTTAGCTCCCGTAAACGAGCAGTACTTC. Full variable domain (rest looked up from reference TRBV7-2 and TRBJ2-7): GAGVSQSPSNKVTEKGKDVELRCDPISGHTALYWYRQSLGQGLEFLIYFQGNSAPDKSGLPSDRFSAERTGGSVSTLTIQRTQQEDSAVYLCASSLAPVNEQYFGPGTRLTVT.

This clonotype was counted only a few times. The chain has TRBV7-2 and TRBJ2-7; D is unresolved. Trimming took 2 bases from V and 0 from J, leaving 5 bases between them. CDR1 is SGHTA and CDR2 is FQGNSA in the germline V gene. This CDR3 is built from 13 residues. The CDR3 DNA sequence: TGTGCCAGCAGCTTATCTATCTCCTACGAGCAGTACTTC. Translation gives CASSLSISYEQYF.

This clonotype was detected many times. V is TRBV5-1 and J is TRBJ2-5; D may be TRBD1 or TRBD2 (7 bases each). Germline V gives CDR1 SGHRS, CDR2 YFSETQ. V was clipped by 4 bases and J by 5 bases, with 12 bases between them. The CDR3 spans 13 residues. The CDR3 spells CASSQGGEETQYF. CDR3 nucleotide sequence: TGCGCCAGCAGCCAGGGGGGGGAGGAGACCCAGTACTTC.

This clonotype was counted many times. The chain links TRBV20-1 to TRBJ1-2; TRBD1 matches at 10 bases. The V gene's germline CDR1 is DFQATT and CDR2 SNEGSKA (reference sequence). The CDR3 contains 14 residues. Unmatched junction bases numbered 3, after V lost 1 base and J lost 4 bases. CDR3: CSARGQGAGYGYTF. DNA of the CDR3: TGCAGTGCTAGAGGACAGGGGGCTGGCTATGGCTACACCTTC.

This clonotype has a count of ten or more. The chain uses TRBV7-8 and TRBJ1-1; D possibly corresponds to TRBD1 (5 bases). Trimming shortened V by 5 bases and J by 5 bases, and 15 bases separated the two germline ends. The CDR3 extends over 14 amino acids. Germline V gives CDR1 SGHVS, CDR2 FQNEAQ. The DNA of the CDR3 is TGTGCCAGCAGCCGAGACAGCGCGAGGACTGAAGCTTTCTTT. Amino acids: CASSRDSARTEAFF.

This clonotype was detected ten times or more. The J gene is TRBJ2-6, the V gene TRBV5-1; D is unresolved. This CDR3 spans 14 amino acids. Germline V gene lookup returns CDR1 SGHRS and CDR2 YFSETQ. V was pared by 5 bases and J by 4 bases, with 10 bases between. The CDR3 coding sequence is TGCGCCAGCAGACAAAGCTCCGGGGCCAACGTCCTGACTTTC. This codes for CASRQSSGANVLTF.

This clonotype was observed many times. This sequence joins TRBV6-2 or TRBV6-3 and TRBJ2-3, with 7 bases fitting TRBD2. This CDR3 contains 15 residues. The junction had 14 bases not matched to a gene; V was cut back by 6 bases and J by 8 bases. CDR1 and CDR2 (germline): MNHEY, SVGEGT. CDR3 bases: TGTGCCAGCAGAAAGGACACTAGCGCCGCCAGTACGCAGTATTTT. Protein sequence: CASRKDTSAASTQYF.

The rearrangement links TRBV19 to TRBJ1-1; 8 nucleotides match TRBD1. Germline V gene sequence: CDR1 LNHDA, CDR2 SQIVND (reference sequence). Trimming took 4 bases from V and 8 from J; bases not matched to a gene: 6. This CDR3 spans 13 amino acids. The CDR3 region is CASSNDRGYEAFF. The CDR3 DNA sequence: TGTGCCAGTAGTAATGACAGGGGATACGAAGCTTTCTTT.

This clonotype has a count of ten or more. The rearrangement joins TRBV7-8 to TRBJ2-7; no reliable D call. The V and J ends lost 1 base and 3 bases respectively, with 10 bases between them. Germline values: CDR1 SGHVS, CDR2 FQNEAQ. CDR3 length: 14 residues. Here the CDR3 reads CASSLGAELYEQYF. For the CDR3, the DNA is TGTGCCAGCAGCTTAGGAGCAGAGCTCTACGAGCAGTACTTC.

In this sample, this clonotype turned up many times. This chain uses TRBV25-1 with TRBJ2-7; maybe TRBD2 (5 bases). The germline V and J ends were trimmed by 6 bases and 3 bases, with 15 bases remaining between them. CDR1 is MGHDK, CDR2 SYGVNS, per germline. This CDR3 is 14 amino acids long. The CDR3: CASSDLREHYEQYF. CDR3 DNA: TGTGCCAGCAGCGACCTCCGGGAACACTACGAGCAGTACTTC.

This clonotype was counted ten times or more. The CDR3 loop is CATLAQNTEAFF. CDR3 nucleotides: TGTGCCACCTTAGCCCAGAACACTGAAGCTTTCTTT. This chain links TRBV12-3 or TRBV12-4 with TRBJ1-1; D ambiguous. The ends were cut back, 10 bases at V and 1 base at J, with 10 bases in the middle. There are 12 residues in the CDR3.

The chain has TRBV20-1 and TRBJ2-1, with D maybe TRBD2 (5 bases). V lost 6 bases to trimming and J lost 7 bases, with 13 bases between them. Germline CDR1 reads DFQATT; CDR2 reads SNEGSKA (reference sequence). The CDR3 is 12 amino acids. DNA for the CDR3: TGCAGTGCCGCCGGGAATTTGAATGAGCAGTTCTTC. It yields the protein CSAAGNLNEQFF.

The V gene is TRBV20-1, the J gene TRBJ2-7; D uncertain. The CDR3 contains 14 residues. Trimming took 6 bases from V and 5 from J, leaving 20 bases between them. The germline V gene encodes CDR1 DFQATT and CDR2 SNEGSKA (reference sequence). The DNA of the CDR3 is TGCAGTGCGCCTTCGAACCCTTTTGAAGACGAGCAGTACTTC. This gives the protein CSAPSNPFEDEQYF.

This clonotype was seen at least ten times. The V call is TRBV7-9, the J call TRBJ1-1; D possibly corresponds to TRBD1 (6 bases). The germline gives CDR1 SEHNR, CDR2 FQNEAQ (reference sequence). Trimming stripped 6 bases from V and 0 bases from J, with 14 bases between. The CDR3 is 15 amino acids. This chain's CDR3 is CASRVQGTVNTEAFF. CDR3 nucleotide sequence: TGTGCCAGCAGAGTACAGGGTACGGTGAACACTGAAGCTTTCTTT.

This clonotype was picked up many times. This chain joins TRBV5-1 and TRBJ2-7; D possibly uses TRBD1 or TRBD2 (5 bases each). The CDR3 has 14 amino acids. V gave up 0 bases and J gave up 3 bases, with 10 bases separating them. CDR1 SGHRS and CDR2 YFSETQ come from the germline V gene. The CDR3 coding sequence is TGCGCCAGCAGCTTGGAGGGGACCCTCTACGAGCAGTACTTC. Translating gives CASSLEGTLYEQYF.